One sample yielded the 14 T cell receptor beta chains listed below, sequenced in a study of regulatory T cells in long-lasting Graves disease. Researchers made TCR beta libraries by using iRepertoire HTBI primers and running Arm-PCR on CDR3 regions. TCRdb re-called the multiplex PCR reads through MiXCR, storing one row per CDR3 protein. Of a few hundred thousand distinct CDR3 sequences in the sample, around an eighth are singletons; the top ten hold 10%. Time point: newly diagnosed GD, antithyroid drugs for less than 3 months. The TCR library was prepared using RNA isolated from PBMCs. These data were also filed under a second study, of T cells in Graves' hyperthyroidism and ophthalmopathy.

The sequencing used peripheral blood mononuclear cells (PBMCs), collected at new diagnosis, from a patient treated with antithyroid drugs. These receptors were taken from a man younger than 45 with Graves disease.

The chain has TRBV13 and TRBJ1-1, with D perhaps matching TRBD1 (6 bases). The CDR3 runs to 13 residues. With 5 bases removed from V and 6 bases from J, the gap between germline ends came to 13 bases. Per germline, CDR1 PRHDT and CDR2 FYEKMQ (reference sequence). The CDR3: CASSDGTGPEAFF. The CDR3 DNA reads as TGTGCCAGCAGCGATGGCACAGGGCCTGAAGCTTTCTTT.

This clonotype has just a few counts. V usage is TRBV3-1 and J usage is TRBJ2-2, with D possibly being TRBD2 (5 bases). V gave up 6 bases and J gave up 9 bases, with 17 bases separating them. Germline assignment: CDR1 LGHDT and CDR2 YNNKEL (reference sequence). This CDR3 comprises 14 residues. The CDR3 nucleotides are TGTGCCAGCAGGATGACATCGGGGAACTGGGAGCTGTTTTTT. Its protein product is CASRMTSGNWELFF. Variable domain in full (rest from reference TRBV3-1 and TRBJ2-2): DTAVSQTPKYLVTQMGNDKSIKCEQNLGHDTMYWYKQDSKKFLKIMFSYNNKELIINETVPNRFSPKSPDKAHLNLHINSLELGDSAVYFCASRMTSGNWELFFGEGSRLTVL.

Many counts were recorded for this clonotype. The chain couples TRBV7-2 to TRBJ2-1; the D gene is possibly TRBD2 (6 bases). V was trimmed by 5 bases and J by 7 bases, leaving 12 bases between them. This CDR3 is built from 13 residues. Looked up from germline, CDR1 is SGHTA and CDR2 is FQGNSA. The CDR3 spells CASSPSAGNEQFF. The CDR3 DNA follows: TGTGCCAGCAGCCCCTCCGCGGGAAATGAGCAGTTCTTC.

This clonotype was seen at least ten times. The chain uses TRBV20-1 and TRBJ2-7; D is ambiguous. V was trimmed by 3 bases and J by 0 bases, leaving 9 bases between them. The germline CDR1 and CDR2 sequences are DFQATT and SNEGSKA (reference sequence). CDR3 length equals 13 residues. The chain's CDR3 is CSASKGRSYEQYF. In DNA, the CDR3 is TGCAGTGCTAGCAAAGGCCGCTCCTACGAGCAGTACTTC.

This clonotype was observed at least ten times. The J gene is TRBJ2-7, the V gene TRBV5-6, with D unclear. Germline V gives CDR1 SGHDT, CDR2 YYEEEE. This CDR3 comprises 14 residues. Trimming left V 2 bases short and J 4 bases short, with 13 bases between. The CDR3 DNA sequence: TGTGCCAGCAGCTTTGGCGGATTGCCTTACGAGCAGTACTTC. Its protein product is CASSFGGLPYEQYF. Variable domain in full (rest from reference TRBV5-6 and TRBJ2-7): DAGVTQSPTHLIKTRGQQVTLRCSPKSGHDTVSWYQQALGQGPQFIFQYYEEEERQRGNFPDRFSGHQFPNYSSELNVNALLLGDSALYLCASSFGGLPYEQYFGPGTRLTVT.

Of note for this clonotype: A read error is possible here, since a much larger clone lies one base away. The chain combines TRBV27 with TRBJ2-2; 10 positions agree with TRBD2. Germline V lookup: CDR1 MNHEY, CDR2 SMNVEV (reference sequence). With 5 bases clipped from V and 5 bases from J, the junction kept 14 bases outside the gene matches. The CDR3 extends over 18 amino acids. The CDR3 is CASSGIAGGPGPTGELFF. The CDR3 DNA follows: TGTGCCAGCAGTGGGATAGCGGGAGGCCCAGGTCCGACCGGGGAGCTGTTTTTT.

This clonotype was counted a few times. This chain's CDR3 is CSARTSGYYEQYF. As DNA, the CDR3 is TGCAGTGCTAGGACTAGCGGGTACTACGAGCAGTACTTC. The chain carries TRBV20-1 and TRBJ2-7; 10 bases match TRBD2. Germline values: CDR1 DFQATT, CDR2 SNEGSKA (reference sequence). The J segment lost 3 bases and the V segment lost 3 bases, leaving 2 bases of the junction unmatched. CDR3 length equals 13 residues.

Many counts were recorded for this clonotype. The rearrangement links TRBV2 to TRBJ2-5; D gene unclear. The CDR3 covers 13 residues. V was clipped by 7 bases and J by 5 bases, with 14 bases between them. Germline CDR1 is SNHLY and CDR2 is FYNNEI. This chain's CDR3 is CASTAAPRETQYF. The CDR3 DNA is TGTGCCAGCACCGCGGCTCCCAGGGAGACCCAGTACTTC.

This clonotype was recorded many times. V usage is TRBV5-1 and J usage is TRBJ1-1; 7 bases map to TRBD1. This CDR3 is built from 13 residues. Germline trimming cut 4 bases from V and 8 bases from J; bases unmatched to any gene: 8. CDR1 is SGHRS, CDR2 YFSETQ, per germline. CDR3 in DNA: TGCGCCAGCAGCCACGACAGGGCAAGAGAAGCTTTCTTT. Its translation: CASSHDRAREAFF. Full variable domain (remainder filled in from reference TRBV5-1 and TRBJ1-1): KAGVTQTPRYLIKTRGQQVTLSCSPISGHRSVSWYQQTPGQGLQFLFEYFSETQRNKGNFPGRFSGRQFSNSRSEMNVSTLELGDSALYLCASSHDRAREAFFGQGTRLTVV.

The gene calls are TRBV5-1 and TRBJ2-7, with a weak D call TRBD1 (6 bases). Trimming removed 4 bases at V and 6 bases at J, with 14 bases between. The CDR3 has 13 residues. Germline loops: CDR1 SGHRS, CDR2 YFSETQ. CDR3 protein: CASSPRGSGEQYF. The CDR3 nucleotides are TGCGCCAGCAGCCCCAGGGGAAGCGGCGAGCAGTACTTC.

This clonotype has a handful of counts. The V and J genes are TRBV6-1 and TRBJ1-5; D remains unclear. V was cut by 1 base and J by 2 bases, with 6 bases left in between. This CDR3 is 14 amino acids long. Germline CDR1 is MNHNS and CDR2 is SASEGT. The CDR3 region has the DNA TGTGCCAGCAGTGAAGTCGGGGGCAATCAGCCCCAGCATTTT. It yields the protein CASSEVGGNQPQHF.

This clonotype was detected ten times or more. The gene calls are TRBV30 and TRBJ1-2; a possible D gene is TRBD1 (5 bases). CDR3 length: 11 amino acids. The ends were cut back, 3 bases at V and 8 bases at J, with 10 bases in the middle. CDR1 and CDR2 (germline): GTSNPN, SVGIG (reference sequence). CDR3 region: CAWSRGQGYTF. For the CDR3, the DNA is TGTGCCTGGAGCCGGGGCCAGGGCTACACCTTC.

This clonotype was found many times. The J gene is TRBJ2-3, the V gene TRBV30, with D perhaps assigned TRBD1 or TRBD2 (5 bases each). V was pared by 1 base and J by 3 bases, with 11 bases between. There are 14 residues in the CDR3. The germline CDR1 and CDR2 sequences are GTSNPN and SVGIG (reference sequence). CDR3 loop: CAWSEGRGTDTQYF. CDR3 in DNA: TGTGCCTGGAGTGAGGGGCGAGGGACAGATACGCAGTATTTT.

This clonotype was detected ten times or more. V usage is TRBV7-9 and J usage is TRBJ2-5; tentative D call: TRBD1 (6 bases). There are 16 residues in the CDR3. Germline CDR1 and CDR2: SEHNR and FQNEAQ (reference sequence). Trimming took 7 bases from V and 0 from J, leaving 18 bases between them. The CDR3 sequence: CASTVGYREYQETQYF. The CDR3 DNA is TGTGCCAGCACCGTAGGATACAGGGAGTACCAAGAGACCCAGTACTTC.